This T cell receptor beta chain was retrieved from a study of shared clonotypes between healthy human individuals. Terminally differentiated effector memory CD45RA+ cells were excluded from the naive CD8 cells, which were CD45RO-negative and positively selected for CCR7. As regards this clone: The antigen remains undetermined.

Trimming took 2 bases from V and 4 from J, leaving 24 bases between them. The germline V gene encodes CDR1 SGHDT and CDR2 YYEEEE. The CDR3 is 18 amino acids. Regarding the study as a whole: Generally, naive subsets (rather than memory subsets) showed larger estimated richness. Sampling used blood alone; tissue repertoires probably differ.

Data came from immunoSEQ multiplex PCR; TCRdb stores just in-frame clones and leaves some out. The sample holds 760,000 or so clones, around 96% seen once. Source material: naive CD8+ T cells sorted from blood. The chain carries TRBV5-6 and TRBJ1-1; no firm D call. This receptor was taken from a man aged 25 to 40 in good health. This CDR3 reads CASSLQPRQDVRATEAFF. The CDR3 coding sequence is TGTGCCAGCAGCTTACAACCGCGCCAAGACGTTAGGGCCACTGAAGCTTTCTTT.